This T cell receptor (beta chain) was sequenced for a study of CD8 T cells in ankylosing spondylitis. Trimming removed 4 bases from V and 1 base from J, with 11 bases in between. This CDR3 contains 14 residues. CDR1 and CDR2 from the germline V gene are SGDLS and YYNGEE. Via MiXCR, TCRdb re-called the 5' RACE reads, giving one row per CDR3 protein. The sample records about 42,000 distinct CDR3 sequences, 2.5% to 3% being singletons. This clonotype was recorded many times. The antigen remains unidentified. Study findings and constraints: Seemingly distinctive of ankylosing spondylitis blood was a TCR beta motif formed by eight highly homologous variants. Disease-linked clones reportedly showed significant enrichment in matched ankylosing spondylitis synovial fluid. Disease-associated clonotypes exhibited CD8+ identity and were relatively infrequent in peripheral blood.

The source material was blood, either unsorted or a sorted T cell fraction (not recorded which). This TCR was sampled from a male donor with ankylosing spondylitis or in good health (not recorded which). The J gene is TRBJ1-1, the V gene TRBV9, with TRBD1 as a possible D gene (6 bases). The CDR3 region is CASSRRGTNTEAFF. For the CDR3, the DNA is TGTGCCAGCAGCCGAAGGGGGACGAACACTGAAGCTTTCTTT. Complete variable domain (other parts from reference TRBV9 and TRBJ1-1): DSGVTQTPKHLITATGQRVTLRCSPRSGDLSVYWYQQSLDQGLQFLIQYYNGEERAKGNILERFSAQQFPDLHSELNLSSLELGDSALYFCASSRRGTNTEAFFGQGTRLTVV.